This T cell receptor (beta chain) was recorded in a study of T cells in Graves' hyperthyroidism and ophthalmopathy. The CDR3 spans 16 residues. The V gene end was trimmed by 3 bases and the J gene end by 5 bases; junction bases not matched to a gene: 9. CDR1 and CDR2 (germline): MGHRA, YSYEKL. Amplification of TCR beta CDR3 regions was performed using RNA transcripts as template. First-round RT-PCR with HTBI primers amplified the TCR CDR3 region. One entry per CDR3 protein, called by TCRdb with MiXCR from the multiplex PCR reads. The sample shows around 580,000 distinct CDR3 sequences, about 45% of them seen only once. Together with thyroid ultrasound, orbital computed tomography, serum thyroxine and TRAb, clinical symptoms were used for diagnoses.

This chain uses TRBV4-1 with TRBJ2-2; 7 positions agree with TRBD1. The material sequenced was peripheral blood or thyroid tissue (not recorded which). The source of this sequence is a woman between 18 and 29 years old with Graves' hyperthyroidism. The CDR3, as DNA: TGCGCCAGCAGCCATACACAGGGGCCCCAGACCGGGGAGCTGTTTTTT. Protein sequence: CASSHTQGPQTGELFF.